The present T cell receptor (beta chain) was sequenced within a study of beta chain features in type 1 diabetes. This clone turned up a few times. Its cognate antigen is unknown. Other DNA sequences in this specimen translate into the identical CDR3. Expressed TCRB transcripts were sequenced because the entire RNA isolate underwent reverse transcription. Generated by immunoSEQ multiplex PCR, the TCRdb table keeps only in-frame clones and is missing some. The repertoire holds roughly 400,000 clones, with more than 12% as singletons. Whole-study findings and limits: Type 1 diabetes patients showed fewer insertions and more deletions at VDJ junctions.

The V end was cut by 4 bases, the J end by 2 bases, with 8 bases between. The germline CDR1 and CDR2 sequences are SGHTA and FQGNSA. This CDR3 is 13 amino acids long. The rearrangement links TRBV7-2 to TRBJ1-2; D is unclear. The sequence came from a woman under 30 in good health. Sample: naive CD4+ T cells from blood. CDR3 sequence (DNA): TGTGCCAGCAGCTCTCGAGGGAACTATGGCTACACCTTC. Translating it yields CASSSRGNYGYTF.